This T cell receptor (beta chain) emerged from a study of patients and donors after allogeneic stem cell transplantation. TCRdb itself ran the RT-PCR reads through MiXCR, one entry per CDR3 protein. The table shows 150,000 to 200,000 distinct CDR3 sequences, with approximately 28% occurring only once. V gave up 4 bases and J gave up 3 bases, with 7 bases separating them. The CDR3 is 12 residues long. Source material: blood, either unsorted or a sorted T cell fraction (not recorded which). The clonotype originates from a human donor who was either an allogeneic HSCT recipient or a stem cell or donor lymphocyte infusion donor (not recorded which). It is not recorded whose cells these are; they may come from a transplant donor. The chain links TRBV12-3 or TRBV12-4 to TRBJ2-7; D call uncertain. The chain's CDR3 is CASSYLLYEQYF. CDR3 coding DNA: TGTGCCAGCAGTTATCTTCTCTACGAGCAGTACTTC.